This record looks at one T cell receptor (beta chain) sequence and its context. Its antigen is as yet unknown. This table comes from immunoSEQ multiplex PCR, and its TCRdb copy is limited to in-frame clones, with some not included. Among roughly 79,000 clones listed, approximately 82% were seen once. The entry originates in a study of T cell responses to AZD1222 COVID-19 vaccine. CDR1 is MRHNA, CDR2 SNTAGT, per germline. The ends were cut back, 3 bases at V and 4 bases at J, with 9 bases in the middle. There are 13 residues in the CDR3. Overall study results and limits: Spike-specific TCR breadth and depth grew following two AZD1222 doses. Only a handful of people who got AZD1222 tested seropositive at baseline.

V gene TRBV6-4 combines with J gene TRBJ1-2; D ambiguous. This sample comprised peripheral blood, obtained on day 0 of AZD1222 vaccination. The source of this sequence is an adult in good health. This chain's CDR3 is CASSESDGYGYTF. CDR3 DNA: TGTGCCAGCAGTGAGTCCGATGGCTATGGCTACACCTTC.